This passage covers 20 T cell receptor beta chains from one sample sequenced in a study of blood T cells in healthy people across ages. The use of a sample-barcoded 5' primer and a J-beta primer mix characterized a second PCR of 7 to 11 cycles. Via MiXCR, TCRdb re-called the 5' RACE reads, giving one row per CDR3 protein. The data show 550,000 to 650,000 distinct CDR3 sequences, roughly 31% seen once. The sequenced sample consisted of blood. Receptor source: an elderly woman in good health.

Remarks on this clonotype: A much larger clone sits a single nucleotide away, making a read error possible. The CDR3 sequence is CASSLNDFYNEQYF. The DNA for the CDR3 is TGTGCCAGCAGCTTAAACGATTTCTACAATGAGCAGTACTTC. This sequence joins TRBV7-8 and TRBJ2-1; D ambiguous. TRBJ2-7 explains the end of the DNA better; the J call may be wrong. CDR1 and CDR2 from the germline V gene are SGHVS and FQNEAQ. The CDR3 is 14 residues long.

V and J are TRBV11-2 and TRBJ2-3, with D possibly matching TRBD2 (7 bases). The CDR3 consists of 15 residues. Germline assignment: CDR1 SGHAT and CDR2 FQNNGV. The CDR3 coding sequence is TGTGCGAGTACCCGGGGGGCAGAGGCGACAGATACGCAGTATTTT. It is translated as CASTRGAEATDTQYF. Full variable domain (outside the CDR3, taken from reference TRBV11-2 and TRBJ2-3): EAGVAQSPRYKIIEKRQSVAFWCNPISGHATLYWYQQILGQGPKLLIQFQNNGVVDDSQLPKDRFSAERLKGVDSTLKIQPAKLEDSAVYLCASTRGAEATDTQYFGPGTRLTVL.

With respect to this clonotype: A much larger clone lies a single base off, so this may be a read error. This chain connects TRBV20-1 to TRBJ2-5; TRBD2 aligns across 10 bases. J lost 11 bases, V lost 0 bases, and 18 bases had no gene match. Germline CDR1 DFQATT, CDR2 SNEGSKA (reference sequence). The CDR3 is made up of 17 amino acids. Written as DNA, the CDR3 is TGCAGTGCTAGAGATCCCCTAGGACTAGCGGCCATCAATGAGCAGTACTTC. This gives the protein CSARDPLGLAAINEQYF.

This clonotype appeared once. V is TRBV20-1 and J is TRBJ1-2, with D possibly matching TRBD1 (5 bases). Deletions cut 3 bases from V and 2 bases from J, with 10 bases between. Germline lookup yields CDR1 DFQATT and CDR2 SNEGSKA (reference sequence). The CDR3 covers 13 residues. DNA of the CDR3: TGCAGTGCTAGTCCGACAGAGAACTATGGCTACACCTTC. Translated: CSASPTENYGYTF.

Written as DNA, the CDR3 is TGTGCCAGCAGGGGAGGCTTCAATTCACCCCTCCACTTT. It specifies CASRGGFNSPLHF. The genes are TRBV12-3 or TRBV12-4 and TRBJ1-6; D is unresolved. Trimming stripped 6 bases from V and 7 bases from J, with 10 bases between. The CDR3 runs 13 residues.

The genes are TRBV7-9 and TRBJ1-2; 7 nucleotides align to TRBD1. With V trimmed by 0 bases and J by 6 bases, 7 bases remained unmatched. The CDR3 covers 15 residues. CDR1 is SEHNR, CDR2 FQNEAQ, per germline (reference sequence). CDR3 sequence reads: CASSLAGQERDGYTF. CDR3 in DNA: TGTGCCAGCAGCTTAGCTGGACAGGAACGGGATGGCTACACCTTC.

CDR3 sequence reads: CASSQDPRGRTEAFF. DNA for the CDR3: TGCGCCAGCAGCCAAGACCCAAGGGGAAGGACTGAAGCTTTCTTT. The chain joins TRBV4-3 to TRBJ1-1, with a possible D match to TRBD1 (5 bases). CDR3 size: 15 residues. Per germline, CDR1 LGHNA and CDR2 YSLEER. Between the trimmed V and J ends, which lost 0 bases and 5 bases, there was a span of 13 bases.

The V gene is TRBV11-3, the J gene TRBJ2-5, with 7 bases aligning to TRBD2. CDR3 length: 16 residues. In germline, CDR1 is SGHNT, CDR2 YENEEA. V lost 1 base, J lost 4 bases, and 9 bases stayed unmatched. The CDR3 DNA is TGTGCCAGCAGCTTAGGCTCCCTGGCGGGGGTAGAGACCCAGTACTTC. This gives the protein CASSLGSLAGVETQYF.

This clonotype was counted many times. The chain recombines TRBV5-1 with TRBJ2-1, with 8 bases aligning to TRBD1. CDR1 and CDR2 from the germline V gene are SGHRS and YFSETQ. The CDR3 runs to 15 residues. J was trimmed by 7 bases and V by 0 bases; bases with no gene match: 6. The DNA of the CDR3 is TGCGCCAGCAGCTTGGGCCTGCAGGGGGCAAATGAGCAGTTCTTC. This translates into CASSLGLQGANEQFF.

In this sample, this clonotype turned up many times. V gene TRBV4-1 combines with J gene TRBJ2-5; D perhaps matches TRBD2 (6 bases). The CDR3 covers 16 residues. V shed 3 bases and J shed 3 bases, with 17 bases lying between them. CDR1 MGHRA and CDR2 YSYEKL come from the germline V gene. The CDR3 DNA reads TGCGCCAGCAGCCACACCCCCGTAGCGGCGAAAGAGACCCAGTACTTC. The encoded protein is CASSHTPVAAKETQYF.

V gene TRBV12-5 combines with J gene TRBJ1-5; D not certain. The CDR3 loop spans 13 amino acids. V lost 2 bases and J 1 base, leaving 3 bases between the germline ends. Germline CDR1 LGHNT, CDR2 FRNRAP. CDR3 bases: TGTGCTAGTGGTTTGATGAGCAATCAGCCCCAGCATTTT. Translated: CASGLMSNQPQHF.

This clonotype appeared a single time. The rearrangement links TRBV5-4 to TRBJ1-5; no clear D gene. The CDR3 sequence is 14 residues long. Germline V gives CDR1 SGHNT, CDR2 YYREEE (reference sequence). V lost 0 bases and J 5 bases, leaving 9 bases between the germline ends. CDR3 nucleotide sequence: TGTGCCAGCAGCTTGGAGGGAGCGTATCAGCCCCAGCATTTT. Protein: CASSLEGAYQPQHF.

Only a few counts were recorded for this clonotype. The V gene is TRBV11-3, the J gene TRBJ2-2; D might be TRBD2 (7 bases). With 3 bases removed from V and 5 bases from J, the gap between germline ends came to 13 bases. The CDR3 has 15 residues. Germline V gene lookup returns CDR1 SGHNT and CDR2 YENEEA. Here the CDR3 reads CASSFRGAITGELFF. DNA of the CDR3: TGTGCCAGCAGCTTCCGGGGGGCCATAACCGGGGAGCTGTTTTTT.

This clonotype was counted ten times or more. The chain combines TRBV20-1 with TRBJ2-1; tentative D call: TRBD1 (5 bases). The V end lost 1 base, the J end lost 1 base, and 8 bases lay between the germline ends. Germline V lookup: CDR1 DFQATT, CDR2 SNEGSKA (reference sequence). This CDR3 spans 14 amino acids. CDR3 bases: TGCAGTGCTAGAGGACAGATTTCCTACAATGAGCAGTTCTTC. It codes for CSARGQISYNEQFF.

The chain carries TRBV10-3 and TRBJ1-2; 7 bases agree with TRBD1. The CDR3 totals 15 residues. The V and J ends lost 5 bases and 4 bases, in that order; junction bases with no gene match: 10. Per the germline V gene, CDR1 is ENHRY and CDR2 is SYGVKD. The DNA of the CDR3 is TGTGCCATCAGTTACATGAGGGGGCAGCGCTATGGCTACACCTTC. It translates to CAISYMRGQRYGYTF.

This clonotype showed up many times. The rearrangement uses TRBV6-1 and TRBJ2-1; TRBD1 agrees at 8 bases. This CDR3 comprises 17 residues. Germline trimming cut 5 bases from V and 5 bases from J; bases unmatched to any gene: 14. CDR1 MNHNS and CDR2 SASEGT come from the germline V gene. CDR3 region: CASSKRGTGVGDNEQFF. In nucleotides, the CDR3 is TGTGCCAGCAGTAAACGAGGGACAGGCGTTGGGGACAATGAGCAGTTCTTC.

In its sample, this clonotype was seen many times. The J gene is TRBJ2-7, the V gene TRBV7-9, with 8 nucleotides matching TRBD1. The length of the CDR3 is 18 residues. Germline V gives CDR1 SEHNR, CDR2 FQNEAQ (reference sequence). J was trimmed by 2 bases and V by 3 bases; bases with no gene match: 15. In DNA, the CDR3 is TGTGCCAGCAGCTTCCCCGCCCCACCGGGACAGGAAACCTACGAGCAGTACTTC. Its protein product is CASSFPAPPGQETYEQYF.

The genes are TRBV4-1 and TRBJ1-2; maybe TRBD1 (5 bases). From germline, CDR1 is MGHRA and CDR2 YSYEKL. The CDR3 is made up of 13 amino acids. The V gene lost 1 base and the J gene lost 8 bases, with 11 bases spanning the gap. The CDR3 coding sequence is TGCGCCAGCAGCCAAGTGAGGGGAGGAGGCTACACCTTC. The encoded protein is CASSQVRGGGYTF.

The sample holds many counts of this clonotype. The chain uses TRBV28 and TRBJ2-1; tentative D call: TRBD2 (5 bases). V dropped 6 bases and J dropped 7 bases, with 19 bases sitting between them. The V gene's germline CDR1 is MDHEN and CDR2 SYDVKM. This CDR3 has 15 amino acids. CDR3 protein: CASSLLGVARNEQFF. The CDR3 coding sequence is TGTGCCAGCAGCCTCCTTGGGGTAGCGAGGAATGAGCAGTTCTTC.

The CDR3 loop is CASSAGAWNQPQHF. The CDR3 DNA follows: TGTGCCAGCAGCGCGGGGGCTTGGAATCAGCCCCAGCATTTT. The chain employs TRBV9 and TRBJ1-5, with D possibly matching TRBD1 (6 bases). Germline CDR1 and CDR2: SGDLS and YYNGEE. V was clipped by 3 bases and J by 4 bases, with 11 bases between them. This CDR3 has 14 residues.